This T cell receptor beta chain was profiled in a study of T cell repertoires in cytomegalovirus infection. Overall study: TCR beta signatures that were public indicated CMV infection and matching HLA type. Notes on the study in general: The ex vivo response was dominated by HLA-C-restricted CMV-specific TCR beta clonotypes.

Remarks on this clonotype: The antigen is not known.

Germline-derived CDR1 and CDR2 are SGHTA and FQGTGA. Deletions cut 2 bases from V and 5 bases from J, with 12 bases between. The CDR3 is made up of 15 amino acids. One entry per CDR3 protein, called by TCRdb with MiXCR from the reads. The sample yields 900,000 to 950,000 distinct CDR3 sequences, more than 25% seen once. The receptor comes from a human donor in good health (CMV status not recorded). Some clones in this sample may be carry-over from other donors' samples. The chain recombines TRBV7-3 with TRBJ2-2, with D unclear. Sequenced here: cultured CD8+ T cells from PBMCs, sampled from culture after CMV antigen stimulation. The CDR3 region is CASSLHGSGTGELFF. The CDR3, as DNA: TGTGCCAGCAGCTTACACGGATCAGGAACCGGGGAGCTGTTTTTT. The full variable domain, completed using reference TRBV7-3 and TRBJ2-2, is GAGVSQTPSNKVTEKGKYVELRCDPISGHTALYWYRQSLGQGPEFLIYFQGTGAADDSGLPNDRFFAVRPEGSVSTLKIQRTERGDSAVYLCASSLHGSGTGELFFGEGSRLTVL.